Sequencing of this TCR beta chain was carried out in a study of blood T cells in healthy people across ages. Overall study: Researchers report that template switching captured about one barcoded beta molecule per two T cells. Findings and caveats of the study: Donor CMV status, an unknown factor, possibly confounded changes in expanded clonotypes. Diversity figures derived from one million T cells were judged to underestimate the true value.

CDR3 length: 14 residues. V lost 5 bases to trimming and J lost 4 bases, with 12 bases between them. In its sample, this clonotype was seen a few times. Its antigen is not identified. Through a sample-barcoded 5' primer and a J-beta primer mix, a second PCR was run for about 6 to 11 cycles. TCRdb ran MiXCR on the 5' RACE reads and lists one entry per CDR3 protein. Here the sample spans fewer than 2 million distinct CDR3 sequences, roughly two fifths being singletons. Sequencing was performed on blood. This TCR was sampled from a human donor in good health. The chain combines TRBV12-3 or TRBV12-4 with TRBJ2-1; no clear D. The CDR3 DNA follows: TGTGCCAGCAGTCAACAGAGGCCTTACAATGAGCAGTTCTTC. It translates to CASSQQRPYNEQFF.